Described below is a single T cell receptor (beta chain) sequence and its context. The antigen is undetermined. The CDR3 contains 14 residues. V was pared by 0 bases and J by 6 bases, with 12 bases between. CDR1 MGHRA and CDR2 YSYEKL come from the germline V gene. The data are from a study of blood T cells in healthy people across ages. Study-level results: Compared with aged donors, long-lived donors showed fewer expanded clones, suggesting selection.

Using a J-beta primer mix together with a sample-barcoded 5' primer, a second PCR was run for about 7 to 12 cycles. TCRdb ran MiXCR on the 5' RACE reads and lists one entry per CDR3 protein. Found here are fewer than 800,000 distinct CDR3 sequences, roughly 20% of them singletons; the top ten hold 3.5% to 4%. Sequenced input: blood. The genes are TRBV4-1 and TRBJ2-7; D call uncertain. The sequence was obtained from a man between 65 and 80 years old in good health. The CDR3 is CASSQEVRSSEQYF. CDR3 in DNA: TGCGCCAGCAGCCAAGAGGTCAGATCAAGCGAGCAGTACTTC.